What follows are 24 T cell receptor beta chains derived from one specimen sequenced in a study of identical twins (dated by TCRdb to 2015 to 2016). Preparation of the library involved 5' RACE. TCRdb records Illumina HiSeq 2000 as the sequencer. TCRdb took the public reads, trimmed them with fastp at Q25, ran MiXCR for clone calling and kept in-frame beta chains. Entries are consolidated by CDR3 protein sequence, retaining the most common genes and DNA. This sample lists under 20,000 distinct CDR3 sequences; 69% were detected once. Of the sample, around 6.4% falls within the top ten clones. The source material was memory (CD45RO+) T cells sorted from blood. The intended sense of this specimen's cell subset or site label: CD45RO+ enriched T cells. These receptors were obtained from a woman under 30 in good health. This table probably holds off-target reads from a library built for another chain.

J is TRBJ2-4 and V is TRBV30; D gene unclear. CDR3 length equals 17 residues. The germline V and J ends were trimmed by 0 bases and 0 bases, with 15 bases remaining between them. Germline assignment: CDR1 GTSNPN and CDR2 SVGIG (reference sequence). The CDR3 sequence: CAWSVTGRLLAKNIQYF. The DNA of the CDR3 is TGTGCCTGGAGTGTAACCGGGCGTCTTCTAGCCAAAAACATTCAGTACTTC.

The chain's CDR3 is CASSPTYSSSGSNEQFF. The DNA for the CDR3 is TGCGCCAGCAGCCCGACCTATTCTTCTAGCGGGAGCAATGAGCAGTTCTTC. The rearrangement links TRBV10-2 to TRBJ2-1; the match to TRBD2 covers 10 bases. Germline lookup yields CDR1 WSHSY and CDR2 SAAADI. With V trimmed by 6 bases and J by 6 bases, 14 bases remained unmatched. The CDR3 covers 17 residues.

This clonotype has only a few counts. The rearrangement links TRBV29-1 to TRBJ2-1, with TRBD2 matching over 10 bases. Trimming cost V 2 bases and J 8 bases; bases outside gene matches: 6. The CDR3 is 14 residues long. Germline V gene data show CDR1 as SQVTM and CDR2 as ANQGSEA. The CDR3 reads CSVEPLAGVYEQFF. For the CDR3, the DNA is TGCAGCGTTGAACCTCTAGCGGGAGTATATGAGCAGTTCTTC.

A few counts support this clonotype. The chain joins TRBV7-6 to TRBJ1-4; D ambiguous. CDR3 size: 15 residues. Looked up from germline, CDR1 is SGHVS and CDR2 is FNYEAQ. With 1 base removed from V and 2 bases from J, the gap between germline ends came to 8 bases. The CDR3 DNA follows: TGTGCCAGCAGCTTAGTTCTGGGGACTAATGAAAAACTGTTTTTT. Its translation: CASSLVLGTNEKLFF. Combining the CDR3 with reference TRBV7-6 and TRBJ1-4 gives the whole variable domain GAGVSQSPRYKVTKRGQDVALRCDPISGHVSLYWYRQALGQGPEFLTYFNYEAQQDKSGLPNDRFSAERPEGSISTLTIQRTEQRDSAMYRCASSLVLGTNEKLFFGSGTQLSVL.

The chain carries TRBV6-2 or TRBV6-3 and TRBJ2-1, with a weak D call TRBD2 (6 bases). With 2 bases removed from V and 7 bases from J, the gap between germline ends came to 15 bases. This CDR3 has 15 amino acids. Germline V lookup: CDR1 MNHEY, CDR2 SVGEGT. The CDR3 DNA is TGTGCCAGCAGTTACGGCAGCGGAGGGAGGAATGAGCAGTTCTTC. This gives the protein CASSYGSGGRNEQFF.

The chain couples TRBV19 to TRBJ2-1; 7 bases align to TRBD1. Trimming removed 10 bases from V and 6 bases from J; junction bases left unmatched: 6. The germline CDR1 and CDR2 sequences are LNHDA and SQIVND (reference sequence). This CDR3 has 12 residues. CDR3 loop: CATGGKGNEQFF. DNA for the CDR3: TGTGCCACAGGGGGTAAGGGCAATGAGCAGTTCTTC.

The V and J genes are TRBV12-5 and TRBJ2-5; D not certain. CDR3 size: 12 residues. Germline V gene lookup returns CDR1 LGHNT and CDR2 FRNRAP. Trimming pared 3 bases from V and 3 bases from J, leaving 5 bases between. The CDR3 nucleotides are TGTGCTAGTGGTTTTAGGGAAGAGACCCAGTACTTC. This codes for CASGFREETQYF.

The chain links TRBV7-7 to TRBJ2-1; 8 bases align to TRBD1. Germline CDR1 reads SSHAT; CDR2 reads FNYEAQ (reference sequence). After removal of 2 bases from V and 9 bases from J, the junction contained 6 bases not matched to a gene. The CDR3 loop spans 14 amino acids. CDR3 sequence reads: CASSLRPGGGEQFF. In nucleotides, the CDR3 is TGTGCCAGCAGCTTAAGGCCAGGGGGCGGTGAGCAGTTCTTC.

The V and J genes are TRBV7-2 and TRBJ1-4, with D perhaps matching TRBD1 (5 bases). The germline CDR1 and CDR2 sequences are SGHTA and FQGNSA. This CDR3 has 14 residues. Trimming cost V 2 bases and J 7 bases, with 11 bases left between them. This chain's CDR3 is CASSLFQGGEKLFF. DNA of the CDR3: TGTGCCAGCAGCTTATTCCAGGGAGGTGAAAAACTGTTTTTT.

This clonotype was seen only a few times. V is TRBV5-4 and J is TRBJ2-1; D may be TRBD2 (6 bases). The CDR3 is made up of 16 amino acids. The germline CDR1 and CDR2 sequences are SGHNT and YYREEE (reference sequence). The V gene lost 3 bases and the J gene lost 4 bases, with 17 bases spanning the gap. CDR3 sequence (DNA): TGTGCCAGCAGCTCCGCCGGGAGAGGGGCATACAATGAGCAGTTCTTC. Protein product: CASSSAGRGAYNEQFF.

This clonotype occurred a few times. The V and J genes are TRBV7-2 and TRBJ2-1; possibly TRBD2 for D (6 bases). This CDR3 spans 14 amino acids. In germline, CDR1 is SGHTA, CDR2 FQGNSA. Trimming removed 1 base from V and 9 bases from J, with 13 bases in between. The CDR3: CASSLDYGGGEQFF. CDR3 bases: TGTGCCAGCAGCTTAGATTACGGGGGAGGTGAGCAGTTCTTC.

The J gene is TRBJ2-7, the V gene TRBV7-2; weak D call: TRBD1 (5 bases). Trimming took 4 bases from V and 6 from J, leaving 13 bases between them. This CDR3 spans 13 amino acids. Per germline, CDR1 SGHTA and CDR2 FQGNSA. CDR3: CASSSQQGLEQYF. DNA of the CDR3: TGTGCCAGCAGCTCACAGCAGGGCCTCGAGCAGTACTTC.

The chain combines TRBV7-9 with TRBJ2-3, with 11 nucleotides matching TRBD2. J lost 6 bases, V lost 4 bases, and 9 bases had no gene match. CDR1 is SEHNR, CDR2 FQNEAQ, per germline (reference sequence). The CDR3 extends over 16 amino acids. CDR3 protein: CASSSLAGGGHDTQYF. DNA of the CDR3: TGTGCCAGCAGCTCCTTAGCGGGAGGGGGGCATGATACGCAGTATTTT. The variable domain in full, with the rest retrieved from reference TRBV7-9 and TRBJ2-3, is DTGVSQNPRHKITKRGQNVTFRCDPISEHNRLYWYRQTLGQGPEFLTYFQNEAQLEKSRLLSDRFSAERPKGSFSTLEIQRTEQGDSAMYLCASSSLAGGGHDTQYFGPGTRLTVL.

This clonotype showed up just a few times. The chain is built from TRBV24-1 and TRBJ2-5, with D perhaps matching TRBD1 (5 bases). The V gene lost 5 bases and the J gene lost 2 bases, with 8 bases spanning the gap. Germline V gene data show CDR1 as KGHDR and CDR2 as SFDVKD. This CDR3 is 13 amino acids long. This CDR3 reads CATSVGHQETQYF. The CDR3 DNA is TGTGCCACCAGTGTAGGACATCAAGAGACCCAGTACTTC.

The CDR3 here is CASSLYPPETQYF. The CDR3 DNA is TGTGCCAGCAGCTTATACCCCCCGGAGACCCAGTACTTC. J is TRBJ2-5 and V is TRBV7-8, with no clear D. Per the germline V gene, CDR1 is SGHVS and CDR2 is FQNEAQ. CDR3 length: 13 amino acids. Deletions cut 2 bases from V and 5 bases from J, with 9 bases between.

This clonotype was observed once. The CDR3 DNA is TGTGCCAGTGCCCGGTGGGAGACCCAGTACTTC. Protein product: CASARWETQYF. V is TRBV7-6 and J is TRBJ2-5; D ambiguous. From germline, CDR1 is SGHVS and CDR2 FNYEAQ. The CDR3 consists of 11 residues. V lost 9 bases and J 5 bases, leaving 10 bases between the germline ends.

This chain joins TRBV20-1 and TRBJ2-2; 10 bases line up with TRBD2. Trimming removed 2 bases from V and 5 bases from J; junction bases left unmatched: 5. Germline CDR1 and CDR2: DFQATT and SNEGSKA (reference sequence). This CDR3 contains 15 residues. CDR3 bases: TGCAGTGCTAGATCTAGCGGGAGATCAACCGGGGAGCTGTTTTTT. Its protein product is CSARSSGRSTGELFF.

The chain couples TRBV29-1 to TRBJ2-7; 10 nucleotides match TRBD2. The germline V gene encodes CDR1 SQVTM and CDR2 ANQGSEA. The CDR3 runs to 13 residues. After removal of 2 bases from V and 7 bases from J, the junction contained 5 bases not matched to a gene. The CDR3 protein is CSVELAGVGEQYF. The CDR3 DNA follows: TGCAGCGTTGAACTAGCGGGAGTTGGAGAGCAGTACTTC.

The CDR3 loop is CATTRTRNTGELFF. CDR3 nucleotide sequence: TGTGCCACCACCCGTACGCGGAACACCGGGGAGCTGTTTTTT. The rearrangement joins TRBV24-1 to TRBJ2-2, with D unclear. V was clipped by 8 bases and J by 1 base, with 10 bases between them. The CDR3 runs to 14 residues. The germline V gene has CDR1 KGHDR and CDR2 SFDVKD.

The genes are TRBV19 and TRBJ2-2, with D perhaps TRBD1 (6 bases). The V gene lost 4 bases and the J gene lost 4 bases, with 10 bases spanning the gap. Germline lookup yields CDR1 LNHDA and CDR2 SQIVND (reference sequence). CDR3 length: 14 residues. CDR3 sequence (DNA): TGTGCCAGTAGTAACGGCAGGGGCACCGGGGAGCTGTTTTTT. Protein product: CASSNGRGTGELFF.

The chain couples TRBV12-3 or TRBV12-4 to TRBJ2-1; tentatively, D is TRBD1 or TRBD2 (5 bases each). The CDR3 covers 12 residues. Deletions cut 2 bases from V and 10 bases from J, with 9 bases between. In nucleotides, the CDR3 is TGTGCCAGCAGTTTAAGGGGCGGGGAGCAGTTCTTC. Translated, it gives CASSLRGGEQFF.

This clonotype was seen only a few times. This chain links TRBV3-1 with TRBJ2-1, with D possibly matching TRBD1 (5 bases). Germline values: CDR1 LGHDT, CDR2 YNNKEL (reference sequence). The CDR3 is 13 residues long. V was trimmed by 0 bases and J by 8 bases, leaving 8 bases between them. CDR3: CASSQEEGDEQFF. The CDR3 DNA reads TGTGCCAGCAGCCAAGAGGAAGGGGATGAGCAGTTCTTC.

This clonotype was detected a few times. The chain is built from TRBV7-6 and TRBJ2-1, with D possibly being TRBD2 (6 bases). The CDR3 length is 13 residues. With 5 bases removed from V and 10 bases from J, the gap between germline ends came to 15 bases. Germline CDR1 is SGHVS and CDR2 is FNYEAQ. CDR3 region: CASSLVGGQEQFF. DNA of the CDR3: TGTGCCAGCAGCCTAGTCGGGGGTCAAGAGCAGTTCTTC.

V usage is TRBV6-2 or TRBV6-3 and J usage is TRBJ1-4; D may be TRBD1 (5 bases). The V end lost 2 bases, the J end lost 7 bases, and 20 bases lay between the germline ends. Looked up from germline, CDR1 is MNHEY and CDR2 is SVGEGT. The CDR3 totals 17 residues. The chain's CDR3 is CASSYPDDSERIEKLFF. The DNA for the CDR3 is TGTGCCAGCAGTTACCCCGATGACAGCGAACGTATTGAAAAACTGTTTTTT.